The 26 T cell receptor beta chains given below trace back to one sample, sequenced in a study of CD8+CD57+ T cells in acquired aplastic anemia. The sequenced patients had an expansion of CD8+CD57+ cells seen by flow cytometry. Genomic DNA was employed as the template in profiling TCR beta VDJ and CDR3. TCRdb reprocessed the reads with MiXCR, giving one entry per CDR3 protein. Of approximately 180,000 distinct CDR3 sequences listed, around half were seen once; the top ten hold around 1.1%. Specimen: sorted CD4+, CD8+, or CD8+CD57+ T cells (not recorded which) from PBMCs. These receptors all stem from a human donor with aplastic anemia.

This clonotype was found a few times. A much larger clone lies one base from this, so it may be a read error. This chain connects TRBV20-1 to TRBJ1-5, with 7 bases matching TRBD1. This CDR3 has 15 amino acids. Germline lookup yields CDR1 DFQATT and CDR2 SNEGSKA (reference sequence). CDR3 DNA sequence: TGCGGTGCTAGAGACCCGACAGGGCGGAATCAGCCCCAGCATTTT. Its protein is CGARDPTGRNQPQHF.

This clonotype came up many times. The CDR3 loop is CASSQDAPTYEQYF. The CDR3 DNA sequence: TGTGCCAGCAGCCAAGATGCCCCGACCTACGAGCAGTACTTC. The chain carries TRBV3-1 and TRBJ2-7; D is uncertain. The CDR3 is 14 amino acids. Germline-derived CDR1 and CDR2 are LGHDT and YNNKEL (reference sequence). Trimming removed 0 bases at V and 2 bases at J, with 8 bases between.

The CDR3 protein is CAISETGGEPQHF. CDR3 sequence (DNA): TGTGCCATCAGTGAGACAGGCGGAGAGCCCCAGCATTTT. The chain carries TRBV10-3 and TRBJ1-5; maybe TRBD1 (5 bases). The CDR3 sequence is 13 residues long. The V end was cut by 2 bases, the J end by 8 bases, with 10 bases between. CDR1 ENHRY and CDR2 SYGVKD come from the germline V gene.

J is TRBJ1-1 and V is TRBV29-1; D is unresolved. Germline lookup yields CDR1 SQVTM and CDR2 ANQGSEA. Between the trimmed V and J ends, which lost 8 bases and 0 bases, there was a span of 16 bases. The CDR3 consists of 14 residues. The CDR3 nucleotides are TGCAGCTTGGCCGATCGGATTTTGAACACTGAAGCTTTCTTT. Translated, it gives CSLADRILNTEAFF.

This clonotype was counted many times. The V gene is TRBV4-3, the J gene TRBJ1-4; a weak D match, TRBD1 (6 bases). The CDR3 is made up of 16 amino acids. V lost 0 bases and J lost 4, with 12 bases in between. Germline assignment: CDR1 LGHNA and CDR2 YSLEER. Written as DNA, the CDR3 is TGCGCCAGCAGCCAAGAGCCAGGGGTGAATAATGAAAAACTGTTTTTT. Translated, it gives CASSQEPGVNNEKLFF.

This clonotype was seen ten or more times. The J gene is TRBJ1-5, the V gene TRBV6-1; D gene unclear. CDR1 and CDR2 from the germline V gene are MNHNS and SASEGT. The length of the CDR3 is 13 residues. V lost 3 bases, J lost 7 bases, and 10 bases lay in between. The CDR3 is CASSDLFRQPQHF. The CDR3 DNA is TGTGCCAGCAGTGATCTGTTCCGGCAGCCCCAGCATTTT.

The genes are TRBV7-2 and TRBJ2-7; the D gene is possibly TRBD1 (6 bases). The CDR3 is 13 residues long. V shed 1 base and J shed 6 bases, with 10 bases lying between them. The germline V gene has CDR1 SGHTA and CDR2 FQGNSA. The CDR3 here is CASSLEGVGEQYF. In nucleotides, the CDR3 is TGTGCCAGCAGCTTAGAGGGGGTCGGCGAGCAGTACTTC. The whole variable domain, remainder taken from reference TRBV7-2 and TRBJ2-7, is GAGVSQSPSNKVTEKGKDVELRCDPISGHTALYWYRQSLGQGLEFLIYFQGNSAPDKSGLPSDRFSAERTGGSVSTLTIQRTQQEDSAVYLCASSLEGVGEQYFGPGTRLTVT.

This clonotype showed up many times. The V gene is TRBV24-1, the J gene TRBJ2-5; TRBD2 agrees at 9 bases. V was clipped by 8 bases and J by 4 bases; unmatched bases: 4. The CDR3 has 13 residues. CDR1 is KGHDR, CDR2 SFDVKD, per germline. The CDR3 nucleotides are TGTGCCACCAAAGGAGCGGGAGGAGAGACCCAGTACTTC. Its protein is CATKGAGGETQYF.

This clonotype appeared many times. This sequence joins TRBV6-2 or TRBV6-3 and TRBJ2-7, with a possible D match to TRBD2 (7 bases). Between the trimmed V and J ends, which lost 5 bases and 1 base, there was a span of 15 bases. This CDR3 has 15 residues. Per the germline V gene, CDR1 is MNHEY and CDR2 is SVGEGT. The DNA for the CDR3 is TGTGCCAGCAGTGAGGGGGGGGCCCGATCCTACGAGCAGTACTTC. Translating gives CASSEGGARSYEQYF.

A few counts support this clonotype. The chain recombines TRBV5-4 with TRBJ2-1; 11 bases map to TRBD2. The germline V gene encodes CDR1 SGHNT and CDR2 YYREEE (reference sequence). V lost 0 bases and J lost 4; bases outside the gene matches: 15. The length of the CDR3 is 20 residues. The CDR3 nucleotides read TGTGCCAGCAGCTTGGGCAGGGGGTCGGCTAGCGGGGGGCCATACAATGAGCAGTTCTTC. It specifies CASSLGRGSASGGPYNEQFF. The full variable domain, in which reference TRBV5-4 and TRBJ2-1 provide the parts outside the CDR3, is ETGVTQSPTHLIKTRGQQVTLRCSSQSGHNTVSWYQQALGQGPQFIFQYYREEENGRGNFPPRFSGLQFPNYSSELNVNALELDDSALYLCASSLGRGSASGGPYNEQFFGPGTRLTVL.

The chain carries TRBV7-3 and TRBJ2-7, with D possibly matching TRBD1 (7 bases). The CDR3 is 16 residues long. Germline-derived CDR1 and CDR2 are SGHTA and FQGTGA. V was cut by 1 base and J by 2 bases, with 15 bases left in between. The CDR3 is CASSLRRGDRPYEQYF. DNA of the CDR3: TGTGCCAGCAGCTTAAGGCGCGGGGACAGACCCTACGAGCAGTACTTC.

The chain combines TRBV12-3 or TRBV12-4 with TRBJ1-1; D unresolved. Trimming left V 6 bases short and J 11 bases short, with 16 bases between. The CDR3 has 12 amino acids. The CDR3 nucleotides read TGTGCCAGCAGCCCCTCGCGCACCCGGGCTTTCTTT. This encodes CASSPSRTRAFF.

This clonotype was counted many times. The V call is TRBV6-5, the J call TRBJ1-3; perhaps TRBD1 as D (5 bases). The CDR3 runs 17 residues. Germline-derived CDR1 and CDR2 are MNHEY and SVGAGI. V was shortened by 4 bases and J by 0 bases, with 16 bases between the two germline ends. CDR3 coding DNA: TGTGCCAGCAGTTCAACCGACAGTGCGCTCTCTGGAAACACCATATATTTT. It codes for CASSSTDSALSGNTIYF.

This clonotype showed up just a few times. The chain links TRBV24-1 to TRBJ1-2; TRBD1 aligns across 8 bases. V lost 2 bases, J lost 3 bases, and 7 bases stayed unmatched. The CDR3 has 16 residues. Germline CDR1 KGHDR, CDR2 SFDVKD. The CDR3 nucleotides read TGTGCCACCAGTGATTCTGACAGGGGAACCCACTATGGCTACACCTTC. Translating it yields CATSDSDRGTHYGYTF.

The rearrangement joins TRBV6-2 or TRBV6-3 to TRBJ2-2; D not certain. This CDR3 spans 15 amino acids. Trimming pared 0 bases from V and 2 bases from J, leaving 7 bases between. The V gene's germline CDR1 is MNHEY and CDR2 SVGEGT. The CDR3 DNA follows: TGTGCCAGCAGTTACTCGTGGGGAAACACCGGGGAGCTGTTTTTT. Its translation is CASSYSWGNTGELFF.

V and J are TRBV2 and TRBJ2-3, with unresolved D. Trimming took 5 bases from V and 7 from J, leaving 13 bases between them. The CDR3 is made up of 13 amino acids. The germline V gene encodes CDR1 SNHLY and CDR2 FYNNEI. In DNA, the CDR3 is TGTGCCAGCAGTCTTAGCACCCTACATACGCAGTATTTT. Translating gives CASSLSTLHTQYF.

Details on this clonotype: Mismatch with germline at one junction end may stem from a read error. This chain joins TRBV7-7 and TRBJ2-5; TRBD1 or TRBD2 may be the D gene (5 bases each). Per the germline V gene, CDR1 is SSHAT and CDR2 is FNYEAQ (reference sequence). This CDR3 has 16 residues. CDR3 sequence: CASSLSMGVIQETQYF. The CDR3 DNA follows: TGTGCTAGCAGCTTGAGTATGGGGGTCATACAAGAGACCCAGTACTTC.

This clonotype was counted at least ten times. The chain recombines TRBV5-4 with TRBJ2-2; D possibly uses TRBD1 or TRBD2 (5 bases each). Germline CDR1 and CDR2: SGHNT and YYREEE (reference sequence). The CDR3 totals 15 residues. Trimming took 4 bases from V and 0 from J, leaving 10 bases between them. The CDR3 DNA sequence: TGTGCCAGCAGCCCGGGGCGGGCGAACACCGGGGAGCTGTTTTTT. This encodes CASSPGRANTGELFF.

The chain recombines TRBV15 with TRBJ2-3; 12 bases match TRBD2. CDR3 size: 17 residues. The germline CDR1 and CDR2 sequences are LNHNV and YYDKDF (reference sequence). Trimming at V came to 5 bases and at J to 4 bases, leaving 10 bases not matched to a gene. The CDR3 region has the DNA TGTGCCACCAGCTATACCCAGACTAGCGGGAGATCAGATACGCAGTATTTT. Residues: CATSYTQTSGRSDTQYF.

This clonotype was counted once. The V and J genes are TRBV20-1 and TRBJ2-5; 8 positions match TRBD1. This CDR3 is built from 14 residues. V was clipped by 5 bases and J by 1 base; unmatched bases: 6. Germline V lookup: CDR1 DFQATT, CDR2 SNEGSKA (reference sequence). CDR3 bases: TGCAGTGCTTCTGAAGACAGGGGCCAAGAGACCCAGTACTTC. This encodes CSASEDRGQETQYF.

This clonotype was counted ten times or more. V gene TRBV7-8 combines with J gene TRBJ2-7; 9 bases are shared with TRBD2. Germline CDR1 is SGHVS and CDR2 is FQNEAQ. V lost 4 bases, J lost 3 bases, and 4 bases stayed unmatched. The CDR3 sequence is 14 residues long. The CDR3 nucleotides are TGTGCCAGCAGCTCCGGGACTAGCTACTACGAGCAGTACTTC. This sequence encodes CASSSGTSYYEQYF.

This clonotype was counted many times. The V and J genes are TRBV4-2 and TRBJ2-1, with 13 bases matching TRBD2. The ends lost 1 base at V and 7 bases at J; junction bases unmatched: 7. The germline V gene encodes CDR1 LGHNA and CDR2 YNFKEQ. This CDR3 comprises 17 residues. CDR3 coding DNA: TGTGCCAGCAGCCAAGGACTAGCGGGGGGTGTTAGTAATGAGCAGTTCTTC. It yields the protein CASSQGLAGGVSNEQFF.

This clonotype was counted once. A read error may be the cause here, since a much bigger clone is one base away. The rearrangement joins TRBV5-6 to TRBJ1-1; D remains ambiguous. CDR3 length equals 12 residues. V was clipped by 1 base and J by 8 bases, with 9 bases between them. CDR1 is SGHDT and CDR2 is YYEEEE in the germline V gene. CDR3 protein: CASSLWGWEAFF. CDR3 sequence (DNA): TGTGCCAGCAGCTTGTGGGGTTGGGAAGCTTTCTTT.

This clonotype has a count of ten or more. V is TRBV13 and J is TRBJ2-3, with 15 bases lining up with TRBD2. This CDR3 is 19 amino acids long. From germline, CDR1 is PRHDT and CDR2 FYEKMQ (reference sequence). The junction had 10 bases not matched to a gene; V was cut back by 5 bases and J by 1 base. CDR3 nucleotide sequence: TGTGCCAGCAGCCACGGGACTAGCGGGGGGACCCGCCGCACAGATACGCAGTATTTT. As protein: CASSHGTSGGTRRTDTQYF.

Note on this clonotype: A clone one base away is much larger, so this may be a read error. CDR3 DNA: TGCGCCAGCACCTTAGCGGGGGGAAACTACGAGCATTACTTC. As protein: CASTLAGGNYEHYF. This chain joins TRBV5-1 and TRBJ2-7, with 10 positions matching TRBD2. The CDR3 covers 14 residues. Germline V gives CDR1 SGHRS, CDR2 YFSETQ.

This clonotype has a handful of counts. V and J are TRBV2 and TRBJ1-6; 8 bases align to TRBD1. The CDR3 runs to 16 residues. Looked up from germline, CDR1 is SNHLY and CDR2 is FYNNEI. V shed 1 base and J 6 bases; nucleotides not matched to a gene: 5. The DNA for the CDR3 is TGTGCCAGCAGTGAAGGAGGGACAGGCCCTAATTCACCCCTCCACTTT. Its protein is CASSEGGTGPNSPLHF.